The sequence of this T cell receptor (beta chain) was determined in a study of CD8 T cells in Susac syndrome. CD8+ and CD4+ T cells from blood underwent TCR beta sequencing, which was carried out in a high-throughput format. The multiple sclerosis control cohort comprised treatment-naive individuals presenting with stable or active relapsing-remitting disease. Random hexamers served to reverse transcribe roughly 0.45 to 1 ug RNA. With immunoSEQ multiplex PCR, TCR beta CDR3 was amplified across 54 Vbeta and 13 Jbeta. TCRdb independently ran MiXCR on the immunoSEQ multiplex PCR reads; one entry per CDR3 protein. The table includes about 160,000 distinct CDR3 sequences, roughly 94% detected once. This receptor was taken from a human donor with multiple sclerosis. Sequencing was performed on CD4+ T cells from PBMCs.

The CDR3 bases are TGTGCCAGCAGTTTATGGGACGACACAGATACGCAGTATTTT. Translation gives CASSLWDDTDTQYF. This chain connects TRBV12-3 or TRBV12-4 to TRBJ2-3, with D possibly being TRBD1 or TRBD2 (5 bases each). Trimming stripped 2 bases from V and 2 bases from J, with 8 bases between. This CDR3 has 14 residues.